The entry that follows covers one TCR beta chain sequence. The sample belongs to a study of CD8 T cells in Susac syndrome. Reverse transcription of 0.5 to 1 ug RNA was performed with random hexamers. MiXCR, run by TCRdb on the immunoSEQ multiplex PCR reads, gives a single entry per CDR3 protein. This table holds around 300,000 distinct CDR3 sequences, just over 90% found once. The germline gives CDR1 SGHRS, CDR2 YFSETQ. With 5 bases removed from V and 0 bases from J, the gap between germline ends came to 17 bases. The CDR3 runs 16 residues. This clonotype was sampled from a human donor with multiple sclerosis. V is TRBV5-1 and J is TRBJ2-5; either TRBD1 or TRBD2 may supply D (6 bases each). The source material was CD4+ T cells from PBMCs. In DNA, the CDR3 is TGCGCCAGCAGTTTAGGCGGAGGGACAAACCAAGAGACCCAGTACTTC. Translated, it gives CASSLGGGTNQETQYF. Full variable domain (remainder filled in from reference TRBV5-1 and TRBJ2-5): KAGVTQTPRYLIKTRGQQVTLSCSPISGHRSVSWYQQTPGQGLQFLFEYFSETQRNKGNFPGRFSGRQFSNSRSEMNVSTLELGDSALYLCASSLGGGTNQETQYFGPGTRLLVL.